This is a list of T cell receptor beta chains from one sample in a study of beta chain features in type 1 diabetes. The protocol was immunoSEQ multiplex PCR, while the TCRdb copy is restricted to in-frame clones and leaves out a portion. The sample records hundreds of thousands of clones, 10% to 15% being singletons. The specimen sequenced was naive CD4+ T cells from blood. Every receptor here comes from a man aged 18 to 29 in good health. CDR3s include the opening cysteine and the closing phenylalanine or tryptophan. The D gene is left open where the match is weak. Part of the rows lack a size; the others show once, few, many or a class for expanded clones.

CDR3 protein: CASSSGLAGAQETQYF
CDR3 DNA: TGCGCCAGCAGCTCTGGACTAGCGGGAGCCCAAGAGACCCAGTACTTC
CDR3 length: 16
clone size: -
V gene: TRBV4-3
J gene: TRBJ2-5
D gene: TRBD2

CDR3 protein: CASSIRGQETQYF
CDR3 DNA: TGTGCCAGCAGCATCCGCGGCCAAGAGACCCAGTACTTC
CDR3 length: 13
clone size: few
V gene: TRBV9
J gene: TRBJ2-5
D gene: -

CDR3 protein: CASSPTSGDTQYF
CDR3 DNA: TGTGCCAGCTCACCGACTAGCGGAGATACGCAGTATTTT
CDR3 length: 13
clone size: few
V gene: TRBV18
J gene: TRBJ2-3
D gene: TRBD2

CDR3 protein: CASSPRAGGYEQYF
CDR3 DNA: TGTGCCAGCAGCCCCCGTGCAGGGGGCTACGAGCAGTACTTC
CDR3 length: 14
clone size: once
V gene: TRBV9
J gene: TRBJ2-7
D gene: TRBD1

CDR3 protein: CASSLVGLNTGNTIYF
CDR3 DNA: TGCGCCAGCAGCTTGGTTGGACTGAACACTGGAAACACCATATATTTT
CDR3 length: 16
clone size: -
V gene: TRBV5-1
J gene: TRBJ1-3
D gene: -

CDR3 protein: CASSHPRGEGETQYF
CDR3 DNA: TGCGCCAGCAGCCACCCAAGGGGGGAGGGAGAGACCCAGTACTTC
CDR3 length: 15
clone size: few
V gene: TRBV5-1
J gene: TRBJ2-5
D gene: -

CDR3 protein: CASSLARGNSPLHF
CDR3 DNA: TGCGCCAGCAGCCTCGCCAGGGGGAATTCACCCCTCCACTTT
CDR3 length: 14
clone size: -
V gene: TRBV4-3
J gene: TRBJ1-6
D gene: TRBD1

CDR3 protein: CASSLVGQGLGSPLHF
CDR3 DNA: TGCGCCAGCAGCTTGGTTGGGCAGGGCCTCGGTTCACCCCTCCACTTT
CDR3 length: 16
clone size: few
V gene: TRBV5-1
J gene: TRBJ1-6
D gene: -

CDR3 protein: CASSLVASGGRIPPDTQYF
CDR3 DNA: TGTGCCAGCAGCTTAGTAGCTAGCGGGGGGCGGATTCCCCCAGATACGCAGTATTTT
CDR3 length: 19
clone size: few
V gene: TRBV7-3
J gene: TRBJ2-3
D gene: TRBD2

CDR3 protein: CASSSRTPKYEQYF
CDR3 DNA: TGTGCCAGCAGTTCCCGGACACCTAAATACGAGCAGTACTTC
CDR3 length: 14
clone size: -
V gene: TRBV13
J gene: TRBJ2-7
D gene: -

CDR3 protein: CASSLTGSGEKLFF
CDR3 DNA: TGTGCCAGCAGCTTAACGGGGAGCGGCGAAAAACTGTTTTTT
CDR3 length: 14
clone size: few
V gene: TRBV7-3
J gene: TRBJ1-4
D gene: -

CDR3 protein: CASSWGLAAEETQYF
CDR3 DNA: TGCGCCAGCAGCTGGGGTTTAGCGGCTGAAGAGACCCAGTACTTC
CDR3 length: 15
clone size: -
V gene: TRBV5-1
J gene: TRBJ2-5
D gene: -

CDR3 protein: CASSLGAAPAEAFF
CDR3 DNA: TGCGCCAGCAGCTTGGGAGCCGCCCCCGCTGAAGCTTTCTTT
CDR3 length: 14
clone size: few
V gene: TRBV5-1
J gene: TRBJ1-1
D gene: -

CDR3 protein: CASSRTASSYEQYF
CDR3 DNA: TGTGCCAGCAGCAGGACAGCCTCATCCTACGAGCAGTACTTC
CDR3 length: 14
clone size: few
V gene: TRBV6-5
J gene: TRBJ2-7
D gene: -

CDR3 protein: CASSLRGGYSYEQYF
CDR3 DNA: TGTGCCAGCAGCTTGCGAGGGGGCTACTCCTACGAGCAGTACTTC
CDR3 length: 15
clone size: -
V gene: TRBV7-2
J gene: TRBJ2-7
D gene: TRBD1

CDR3 protein: CAWGVGITGELFF
CDR3 DNA: TGTGCCTGGGGGGTCGGGATCACCGGGGAGCTGTTTTTT
CDR3 length: 13
clone size: -
V gene: TRBV30
J gene: TRBJ2-2
D gene: -

CDR3 protein: CATSSGQGTYNEQFF
CDR3 DNA: TGTGCCACCAGCAGCGGACAGGGAACCTACAATGAGCAGTTCTTC
CDR3 length: 15
clone size: -
V gene: TRBV15
J gene: TRBJ2-1
D gene: TRBD1

CDR3 protein: CASSLFSRASGANVLTF
CDR3 DNA: TGTGCCAGCAGCTTATTTTCCAGGGCCTCTGGGGCCAACGTCCTGACTTTC
CDR3 length: 17
clone size: -
V gene: TRBV7-3
J gene: TRBJ2-6
D gene: -

CDR3 protein: CASSRLAGPNTGELFF
CDR3 DNA: TGTGCCAGCAGCCGACTAGCGGGGCCGAACACCGGGGAGCTGTTTTTT
CDR3 length: 16
clone size: few
V gene: TRBV11-2
J gene: TRBJ2-2
D gene: TRBD2

CDR3 protein: CASRPGEETQYF
CDR3 DNA: TGCGCCAGCAGACCGGGAGAAGAGACCCAGTACTTC
CDR3 length: 12
clone size: few
V gene: TRBV5-1
J gene: TRBJ2-5
D gene: -

CDR3 protein: CASSWPGQENNEQFF
CDR3 DNA: TGTGCCAGCAGTTGGCCGGGACAGGAAAACAATGAGCAGTTCTTC
CDR3 length: 15
clone size: -
V gene: TRBV6-6
J gene: TRBJ2-1
D gene: TRBD1

CDR3 protein: CASRGVGRYGYTF
CDR3 DNA: TGTGCCAGCCGAGGCGTGGGGCGGTACGGCTACACCTTC
CDR3 length: 13
clone size: -
V gene: TRBV28
J gene: TRBJ1-2
D gene: -

CDR3 protein: CASSLAQEKLFF
CDR3 DNA: TGTGCCAGCAGCTTAGCCCAAGAAAAACTGTTTTTT
CDR3 length: 12
clone size: few
V gene: TRBV7-8
J gene: TRBJ1-4
D gene: -

CDR3 protein: CASSVEVAGVSDTQYF
CDR3 DNA: TGTGCCAGCAGCGTAGAAGTAGCGGGAGTATCAGATACGCAGTATTTT
CDR3 length: 16
clone size: few
V gene: TRBV9
J gene: TRBJ2-3
D gene: TRBD2

CDR3 protein: CASSLGQGGYNEQFF
CDR3 DNA: TGTGCCAGCAGCTTAGGACAGGGGGGCTACAATGAGCAGTTCTTC
CDR3 length: 15
clone size: -
V gene: TRBV7-9
J gene: TRBJ2-1
D gene: TRBD1

CDR3 protein: CASSFSGYYGYTF
CDR3 DNA: TGTGCCAGCAGCTTTTCAGGGTACTATGGCTACACCTTC
CDR3 length: 13
clone size: -
V gene: TRBV5-8
J gene: TRBJ1-2
D gene: -

CDR3 protein: CASSFGQNTGELFF
CDR3 DNA: TGCGCCAGCAGTTTCGGACAGAACACCGGGGAGCTGTTTTTT
CDR3 length: 14
clone size: -
V gene: TRBV5-1
J gene: TRBJ2-2
D gene: -

CDR3 protein: CASSQNQGSKNIQYF
CDR3 DNA: TGTGCCAGCAGCCAAAATCAGGGTTCCAAAAACATTCAGTACTTC
CDR3 length: 15
clone size: -
V gene: TRBV7-2
J gene: TRBJ2-4
D gene: -